The rows below give T cell receptor beta chains drawn from one sample of a study of Graves' ophthalmopathy and Graves' hyperthyroidism. MiXCR, applied by TCRdb to the multiplex PCR reads, yields one record per CDR3 protein. The sample includes some 160,000 distinct CDR3 sequences, 39% seen only once; the top ten take 8% to 10%. The sequencing input was peripheral blood. The receptors were sampled from a man aged 25-45 years with Graves' ophthalmopathy. Both conserved end residues are trimmed from each CDR3.

v_gene	j_gene	len	CDR3aa
TRBV11-1	TRBJ2-2	12	ASSLSSLTRELF
TRBV14	TRBJ1-6	14	ASSQRRGIRDSPLH
TRBV12-3/TRBV12-4	TRBJ1-3	12	ASSSDRVGNTIY
TRBV29-1	TRBJ2-7	12	SVTGTLGSYEQY
TRBV4-1	TRBJ2-7	13	ASSRGQVYTYEQY
TRBV29-1	TRBJ1-2	11	SVDPGLQNGYT
TRBV28	TRBJ2-6	13	ASSPGYSGANVLT
TRBV6-5	TRBJ1-1	13	ASSYSPVMNTEAF
TRBV12-3/TRBV12-4	TRBJ1-2	11	ASSQPGREGYT
TRBV6-1	TRBJ2-2	15	ASSDDLGTGSTGELF
TRBV2	TRBJ2-2	11	ASMPGWTGELF
TRBV25-1	TRBJ2-5	15	ASRKGTSGPYQETQY
TRBV6-1	TRBJ2-5	11	ASRDRAQETQY
TRBV6-5	TRBJ2-7	12	ASSYGQGNYEQY
TRBV6-2/TRBV6-3	TRBJ1-2	9	ASTADYGYT
TRBV12-3/TRBV12-4	TRBJ2-7	13	ASSLGQGESYEQY
TRBV11-2	TRBJ1-2	14	ASSSPGRTGAWGYT